This TCR beta chain was identified during a study of CD8+CD57+ T cells in acquired aplastic anemia. About the study: Mean yield of DNA from sorted CD4+ and CD8+ cells was approximately 3 ug.

Germline CDR1 reads ENHRY; CDR2 reads SYGVKD. Ends included, the CDR3 has 14 residues. Remarks on this clonotype: No conserved phenylalanine or tryptophan is present at the end of the CDR3, so a read error is the likely explanation. No DNA is shown, since the ends of the CDR3 on it are uncertain; the CDR3 is the one TCRdb lists.

Patients chosen for sequencing had shown CD8+CD57+ cell expansion by flow cytometry. Among the patients, none had received any therapy at the time of blood sampling. The study profiled TCR beta VDJ and CDR3 using genomic DNA as template. TCRdb fed the reads into MiXCR, producing one record per CDR3 protein. Of roughly 120,000 distinct CDR3 sequences listed, 50% to 70% were seen once; the top ten hold roughly 30%. The V call is TRBV10-3, the J call TRBJ1-3; TRBD1 was called by the table and not checked on the DNA. Source material: sorted CD4+, CD8+, or CD8+CD57+ T cells (not recorded which) from PBMCs. The TCR originated in a human donor with aplastic anemia. CDR3 sequence: CAISDQGARNTIYS.